This is a list of T cell receptor beta chains from one sample in a study of cytomegalovirus exposure and HLA in healthy donors. The table came from immunoSEQ multiplex PCR; TCRdb's copy has only in-frame clones and leaves some out. The sample carries about 43,000 clones, under 60% recorded once. The sample was PBMCs. The receptors come from a man aged 60-69 years in good health and CMV-seronegative. CDR3s include the opening cysteine and the closing phenylalanine or tryptophan. Fields, in order: D gene, V gene, J gene, clone size, CDR3 DNA, CDR3 protein. D genes are given only for firm matches. Clone size is shown for a subset of rows, as once, few, many or a class of expanded clone.

D gene: TRBD1
V gene: TRBV28
J gene: TRBJ1-1
clone size: .
CDR3 DNA: TGTGCCAGCAGACCAGGGGACAGGGTTCAGGCTGAAGCTTTCTTT
CDR3 protein: CASRPGDRVQAEAFF

D gene: .
V gene: TRBV5-6
J gene: TRBJ2-7
clone size: few
CDR3 DNA: TGTGCCAGCAGTCGGAGAAGGGGCTACGAGCAGTACTTC
CDR3 protein: CASSRRRGYEQYF

D gene: TRBD2
V gene: TRBV4-2
J gene: TRBJ2-3
clone size: .
CDR3 DNA: TGTGCCAGCAGCCAAGTAGGAGCGGGAGCGCCGGGGGCGCAGTATTTT
CDR3 protein: CASSQVGAGAPGAQYF

D gene: .
V gene: TRBV12-5
J gene: TRBJ2-2
clone size: .
CDR3 DNA: TGTGCTAGTGGTTTGGCCCAGGGGAACACCGGGGAGCTGTTTTTT
CDR3 protein: CASGLAQGNTGELFF

D gene: .
V gene: TRBV30
J gene: TRBJ1-4
clone size: .
CDR3 DNA: TGTGCCTGGAGGGGGTGGGGGCGTAATGAAAAACTGTTTTTT
CDR3 protein: CAWRGWGRNEKLFF

D gene: .
V gene: TRBV21-1
J gene: TRBJ2-7
clone size: .
CDR3 DNA: TGTGCCAGCAGCAAAGAAGTGAAGGGGGCCGGGTACGAGCAGTACTTC
CDR3 protein: CASSKEVKGAGYEQYF

D gene: TRBD1
V gene: TRBV28
J gene: TRBJ1-2
clone size: .
CDR3 DNA: TGTGCCAGCACCATTCAGGGGGTGAACTATGGCTACACCTTC
CDR3 protein: CASTIQGVNYGYTF

D gene: .
V gene: TRBV6-5
J gene: TRBJ1-2
clone size: .
CDR3 DNA: TGTGCCAGCAGTTCATGGGACACTAAACAGGGCACCTTC
CDR3 protein: CASSSWDTKQGTF

D gene: .
V gene: TRBV30
J gene: TRBJ1-2
clone size: few
CDR3 DNA: TGTGCCTGGAGTGTACGAGCCGGGGGCTACACCTTC
CDR3 protein: CAWSVRAGGYTF

D gene: .
V gene: TRBV6-1
J gene: TRBJ1-2
clone size: .
CDR3 DNA: TGTGCCAGCACTATTCGGGAGAACTATGGCTACACCTTC
CDR3 protein: CASTIRENYGYTF

D gene: .
V gene: TRBV10-3
J gene: TRBJ1-5
clone size: once
CDR3 DNA: TGTGCCACAACAATCGACAGGACACAGCCCCAGCATTTT
CDR3 protein: CATTIDRTQPQHF

D gene: .
V gene: TRBV20-1
J gene: TRBJ2-1
clone size: .
CDR3 DNA: TGCAGTGCTAGAGGCAAGCGCGAGCAGTTCTTC
CDR3 protein: CSARGKREQFF

D gene: TRBD1
V gene: TRBV28
J gene: TRBJ1-2
clone size: .
CDR3 DNA: TGTGCCAGCAGTAAAGACAGGGGAGATGGCTACACCTTC
CDR3 protein: CASSKDRGDGYTF

D gene: TRBD2
V gene: TRBV7-6
J gene: TRBJ2-2
clone size: .
CDR3 DNA: TGTGCCAGCAGCTTGACTAGCGGGAGGGTGGGCACCGGGGAGCTGTTTTTT
CDR3 protein: CASSLTSGRVGTGELFF

D gene: .
V gene: TRBV15
J gene: TRBJ1-4
clone size: .
CDR3 DNA: TGTGCCACCAGCAAAGGGGTCCAGGGAACGGAAAAACTGTTTTTT
CDR3 protein: CATSKGVQGTEKLFF

D gene: .
V gene: TRBV7-9
J gene: TRBJ2-1
clone size: few
CDR3 DNA: TGTGCCAGCAGCTTACGGCAGGGAAATGAGCAGTTCTTC
CDR3 protein: CASSLRQGNEQFF

D gene: TRBD2
V gene: TRBV5-1
J gene: TRBJ2-1
clone size: .
CDR3 DNA: TGCGCCAGCAGCTTGGGGAATATAGCGGGAGGGTACAATGAGCAGTTCTTC
CDR3 protein: CASSLGNIAGGYNEQFF

D gene: .
V gene: TRBV30
J gene: TRBJ2-3
clone size: once
CDR3 DNA: TGTGCCTGGAGTGTCAAATTGGATACGCAGTATTTT
CDR3 protein: CAWSVKLDTQYF

D gene: .
V gene: TRBV18
J gene: TRBJ1-3
clone size: few
CDR3 DNA: TGTGCCAGCTCACCACAAAACAGGCCTGGAAACACCATATATTTT
CDR3 protein: CASSPQNRPGNTIYF

D gene: .
V gene: TRBV29-1
J gene: TRBJ1-4
clone size: once
CDR3 DNA: TGCAGCGTTGCCGGGTCGCTGGGTGAAAAACTGTTTTTT
CDR3 protein: CSVAGSLGEKLFF

D gene: TRBD1
V gene: TRBV5-1
J gene: TRBJ2-7
clone size: few
CDR3 DNA: TGCGCCAGCAAAGGGGGCGAGGGGCAGCAGTACTTC
CDR3 protein: CASKGGEGQQYF

D gene: .
V gene: TRBV7-2
J gene: TRBJ2-3
clone size: .
CDR3 DNA: TGTGCCAGCAGCCCCAGTCCAGGGAGGACCACAGATACGCAGTATTTT
CDR3 protein: CASSPSPGRTTDTQYF

D gene: .
V gene: TRBV2
J gene: TRBJ2-7
clone size: few
CDR3 DNA: TGTGCCAGCATGAAGGACAGACCCGCCTACGAGCAGTACTTC
CDR3 protein: CASMKDRPAYEQYF

D gene: TRBD2
V gene: TRBV7-9
J gene: TRBJ2-5
clone size: few
CDR3 DNA: TGTGCCAGCAGCCCCACCCGCCGCGGACTAGCGGGACTCCAAGAGACCCAGTACTTC
CDR3 protein: CASSPTRRGLAGLQETQYF

D gene: TRBD1
V gene: TRBV6-5
J gene: TRBJ2-7
clone size: .
CDR3 DNA: TGTGCCAGCAGTTACCGGGGACAGGGGACCTACGAGCAGTACTTC
CDR3 protein: CASSYRGQGTYEQYF

D gene: TRBD2
V gene: TRBV29-1
J gene: TRBJ2-7
clone size: once
CDR3 DNA: TGCAGCGTCGGGCAACCGGGACTAGCGAGTTACGAGCAGTACTTC
CDR3 protein: CSVGQPGLASYEQYF

D gene: TRBD2
V gene: TRBV7-2
J gene: TRBJ2-1
clone size: .
CDR3 DNA: TGTGCCAGCAGCTCCACTAGCGGGAGGGCTTGGAACAATGAGCAGTTCTTC
CDR3 protein: CASSSTSGRAWNNEQFF

D gene: TRBD1
V gene: TRBV10-2
J gene: TRBJ2-3
clone size: .
CDR3 DNA: TGCGCCAGCAGTGGTCAAGGACAGGGGCCATGGTCAGATACGCAGTATTTT
CDR3 protein: CASSGQGQGPWSDTQYF

D gene: .
V gene: TRBV11-2
J gene: TRBJ1-1
clone size: .
CDR3 DNA: TGTGCCAGCAGGGTTACAGGGTTCATGAACACTGAAGCTTTCTTT
CDR3 protein: CASRVTGFMNTEAFF

D gene: TRBD2
V gene: TRBV7-3
J gene: TRBJ2-1
clone size: .
CDR3 DNA: TGTGCCAGCAGCTCTGGACTAGCGGGGCACAATGAGCAGTTCTTC
CDR3 protein: CASSSGLAGHNEQFF

D gene: .
V gene: TRBV11-2
J gene: TRBJ1-2
clone size: .
CDR3 DNA: TGTGCCAGCAGTCGCGACAGCTATGGCTACACCTTC
CDR3 protein: CASSRDSYGYTF

D gene: .
V gene: TRBV5-6
J gene: TRBJ2-1
clone size: .
CDR3 DNA: TGTGCCAGCAGCTCCACCGGGAGATTCGATGAGCAGTTCTTC
CDR3 protein: CASSSTGRFDEQFF

D gene: .
V gene: TRBV25-1
J gene: TRBJ1-1
clone size: .
CDR3 DNA: TGTGCCAGCAGTCTTACTCCAGGGGCCACTGAAGCTTTCTTT
CDR3 protein: CASSLTPGATEAFF

D gene: .
V gene: TRBV19
J gene: TRBJ1-3
clone size: few
CDR3 DNA: TGTGCCAGTAGTATCGGAGGCCTCTCTGGAAACACCATATATTTT
CDR3 protein: CASSIGGLSGNTIYF

D gene: TRBD2
V gene: TRBV28
J gene: TRBJ2-1
clone size: .
CDR3 DNA: TGTGCCAGCAGTGGGACTAGCGGAAACAATGAGCAGTTCTTC
CDR3 protein: CASSGTSGNNEQFF

D gene: TRBD2
V gene: TRBV5-1
J gene: TRBJ2-2
clone size: few
CDR3 DNA: TGCGCCAGCAGCTTACTAGCGGGAGGGGGCACCGGGGAGCTGTTTTTT
CDR3 protein: CASSLLAGGGTGELFF

D gene: TRBD2
V gene: TRBV5-4
J gene: TRBJ2-1
clone size: .
CDR3 DNA: TGTGCCAGCAGCTCGTTACTAGCGGACAGCTCCTACAATGAGCAGTTCTTC
CDR3 protein: CASSSLLADSSYNEQFF

D gene: TRBD2
V gene: TRBV27
J gene: TRBJ2-7
clone size: few
CDR3 DNA: TGTGCCAGCAGTTTAGCGGGAGGGCCTGTCGAGCAGTACTTC
CDR3 protein: CASSLAGGPVEQYF

D gene: .
V gene: TRBV7-8
J gene: TRBJ1-5
clone size: few
CDR3 DNA: TGTGCCAGCAGCTTAGGCCAGTACAATCAGCCCCAGCATTTT
CDR3 protein: CASSLGQYNQPQHF

D gene: TRBD1
V gene: TRBV10-3
J gene: TRBJ2-7
clone size: few
CDR3 DNA: TGTGCCATCAGTGTAACAGGGGGCGCGTACGAGCAGTACTTC
CDR3 protein: CAISVTGGAYEQYF

D gene: TRBD1
V gene: TRBV25-1
J gene: TRBJ2-7
clone size: .
CDR3 DNA: TGTGCCAGCAGTCCAGCTAACAGGGGGTCCTACGAGCAGTACTTC
CDR3 protein: CASSPANRGSYEQYF

D gene: .
V gene: TRBV7-6
J gene: TRBJ1-2
clone size: .
CDR3 DNA: TGTGCCAGCAGCTTAGGCGCCCAGGGTGGTTCCTATGGCTACACCTTC
CDR3 protein: CASSLGAQGGSYGYTF

D gene: .
V gene: TRBV7-2
J gene: TRBJ2-1
clone size: few
CDR3 DNA: TGTGCCAGCAGTCCTGGAGGACGGGGTTACAATGAGCAGTTCTTC
CDR3 protein: CASSPGGRGYNEQFF

D gene: TRBD1
V gene: TRBV29-1
J gene: TRBJ1-1
clone size: .
CDR3 DNA: TGCAGCGTTGAACAGGGGGTATGGGCCACTGAAGCTTTCTTT
CDR3 protein: CSVEQGVWATEAFF

D gene: TRBD1
V gene: TRBV29-1
J gene: TRBJ1-1
clone size: .
CDR3 DNA: TGCAGCGTTGAGTTGACAGGGGCGAACACTGAAGCTTTCTTT
CDR3 protein: CSVELTGANTEAFF

D gene: .
V gene: TRBV18
J gene: TRBJ1-2
clone size: few
CDR3 DNA: TGTGCCAGCTCTCCCGGGGGATCGCAAGGCTACACCTTC
CDR3 protein: CASSPGGSQGYTF

D gene: .
V gene: TRBV5-1
J gene: TRBJ1-1
clone size: .
CDR3 DNA: TGCGCCAGCACCCCTTGGGGGAGGGGGGACACTGAAGCTTTCTTT
CDR3 protein: CASTPWGRGDTEAFF

D gene: .
V gene: TRBV7-9
J gene: TRBJ2-2
clone size: .
CDR3 DNA: TGTGCCAGCAGCTTAGCGGTGGGGCCCGGGGAGCTGTTTTTT
CDR3 protein: CASSLAVGPGELFF

D gene: .
V gene: TRBV27
J gene: TRBJ1-3
clone size: .
CDR3 DNA: TGTGCCAGCAGCCCGGAGGTAAACACCATATATTTT
CDR3 protein: CASSPEVNTIYF

D gene: .
V gene: TRBV30
J gene: TRBJ1-1
clone size: .
CDR3 DNA: TGTGCCTGGGCCCGACAATTGAACACTGAAGCTTTCTTT
CDR3 protein: CAWARQLNTEAFF

D gene: .
V gene: TRBV10-3
J gene: TRBJ1-3
clone size: .
CDR3 DNA: TGTGCCATCTTACGGGACTCTGGAAACACCATATATTTT
CDR3 protein: CAILRDSGNTIYF

D gene: .
V gene: TRBV14
J gene: TRBJ1-1
clone size: .
CDR3 DNA: TGTGCCAGCAGCCAAGTCAGGGGCACTGAAGCTTTCTTT
CDR3 protein: CASSQVRGTEAFF

D gene: TRBD1
V gene: TRBV5-4
J gene: TRBJ1-4
clone size: .
CDR3 DNA: TGTGCCAGCAGCTTGGGATCCAGGGGGTCTTTTGAAAAACTGTTTTTT
CDR3 protein: CASSLGSRGSFEKLFF

D gene: TRBD2
V gene: TRBV10-2
J gene: TRBJ2-7
clone size: .
CDR3 DNA: TGCGCCAGCAGACTAGCGGGAGCAAGCTCCTACGAGCAGTACTTC
CDR3 protein: CASRLAGASSYEQYF

D gene: .
V gene: TRBV19
J gene: TRBJ2-7
clone size: .
CDR3 DNA: TGTGCCAGTAGTGAATACAGGGACGAGCAGTACTTC
CDR3 protein: CASSEYRDEQYF

D gene: .
V gene: TRBV18
J gene: TRBJ1-1
clone size: .
CDR3 DNA: TGTGCCAGCTCGTCCGGGGGGGTGAACACTGAAGCTTTCTTT
CDR3 protein: CASSSGGVNTEAFF

D gene: .
V gene: TRBV7-3
J gene: TRBJ2-3
clone size: few
CDR3 DNA: TGTGCCAGCAGCTTGGCTTTTACAGATACGCAGTATTTT
CDR3 protein: CASSLAFTDTQYF

D gene: .
V gene: TRBV29-1
J gene: TRBJ1-4
clone size: .
CDR3 DNA: TGCAGCGTACGGAGCCGGGGGGCTAATGAAAAACTGTTTTTT
CDR3 protein: CSVRSRGANEKLFF

D gene: TRBD1
V gene: TRBV7-2
J gene: TRBJ2-7
clone size: .
CDR3 DNA: TGTGCCAGCAGCTTGGGACCGGGACAGACCTACGAGCAGTACTTC
CDR3 protein: CASSLGPGQTYEQYF